This T cell receptor (beta chain) was sequenced for a study of blood T cell repertoires in COVID-19. Trimming removed 0 bases from V and 10 bases from J, with 18 bases in between. In germline, CDR1 is MNHEY, CDR2 SVGEGT. This CDR3 contains 15 residues. Methods used by the authors: Nucleated cell number was recorded as an estimate derived from reference gene primer amplification. Here immunoSEQ multiplex PCR was the method, and the copy in TCRdb shows in-frame clones only, minus some. The DNA gave D and trimming, while V, J and clone size come from that table. The data show about 120,000 clones, roughly four fifths seen once.

The material sequenced was peripheral blood. The clonotype originates from a man aged 25 to 40 with COVID-19, enrolled during active disease. The V and J genes are TRBV6-2 or TRBV6-3 and TRBJ1-1; D uncertain. CDR3 in amino acids: CASSYSSTTGERAFF. CDR3 nucleotide sequence: TGTGCCAGCAGTTACTCCAGCACCACCGGAGAGAGAGCTTTCTTT.